These 22 T cell receptor beta chains share one sample of origin, sequenced in a study of T cells in Graves' hyperthyroidism and ophthalmopathy. Amplification targeted TCR beta CDR3 regions from RNA transcripts. First-round RT-PCR with HTBI primers amplified the TCR CDR3 region. TCRdb called the multiplex PCR reads again in MiXCR, with one record for every CDR3 protein. The table has about 280,000 distinct CDR3 sequences, under 30% seen once. Sequenced: blood. The receptors derive from a man aged 40-55 years with Graves' hyperthyroidism that later progressed to Graves' ophthalmopathy.

This chain uses TRBV5-1 with TRBJ2-7; 8 bases line up with TRBD2. Germline V CDR1 and CDR2: SGHRS, YFSETQ. The CDR3 runs 16 residues. V trimming: 0 bases; J trimming: 0 bases; junction bases outside the gene matches: 5. In DNA form, the CDR3 reads TGCGCCAGCAGCTTGGTTGCCGGGAGGGGCTCCTACGAGCAGTACTTC. Its translation: CASSLVAGRGSYEQYF.

This clonotype was found many times. This chain connects TRBV2 to TRBJ1-5, with D possibly TRBD1 on 5 matching bases. Germline CDR1 reads SNHLY; CDR2 reads FYNNEI. Between the trimmed V and J ends, which lost 7 bases and 1 base, there was a span of 8 bases. This CDR3 contains 13 residues. The DNA for the CDR3 is TGTGCCAGCAATAGGGACAGCAATCAGCCCCAGCATTTT. Residues: CASNRDSNQPQHF.

This clonotype was seen repeatedly, ten times or more. J is TRBJ2-7 and V is TRBV18; 12 nucleotides line up with TRBD2. The length of the CDR3 is 16 residues. Unmatched junction bases numbered 8, after V lost 4 bases and J lost 4 bases. Germline V gives CDR1 KGHSH, CDR2 LQKENI. The CDR3 DNA reads TGTGCCAGCTCACTACAGACTAGCGGGAGTTTTTACGAGCAGTACTTC. It encodes CASSLQTSGSFYEQYF.

The sample holds a few counts of this clonotype. The chain joins TRBV27 to TRBJ2-1; D is unresolved. The CDR3 runs 16 residues. Germline V CDR1 and CDR2: MNHEY, SMNVEV (reference sequence). Trimming took off 5 bases at V and 0 bases at J, with 14 bases between the two ends. The CDR3 DNA is TGTGCCAGCAGTACTGAGACGGATAGCTCCTACAATGAGCAGTTCTTC. Translation gives CASSTETDSSYNEQFF.

There are many counts of this clonotype. The chain has TRBV6-5 and TRBJ2-5; possibly TRBD1 for D (5 bases). V dropped 0 bases and J dropped 4 bases, with 12 bases sitting between them. CDR1 is MNHEY, CDR2 SVGAGI, per germline. There are 15 residues in the CDR3. CDR3 region: CASSYSGPPAETQYF. CDR3 DNA sequence: TGTGCCAGCAGTTACTCGGGGCCCCCTGCAGAGACCCAGTACTTC.

The sample holds many counts of this clonotype. The rearrangement joins TRBV29-1 to TRBJ2-5; D not certain. This CDR3 contains 13 residues. Germline-derived CDR1 and CDR2 are SQVTM and ANQGSEA. V shed 1 base and J shed 0 bases, with 6 bases lying between them. CDR3 DNA sequence: TGCAGCGTTGAAGTCCAGCACCAAGAGACCCAGTACTTC. This gives the protein CSVEVQHQETQYF.

The chain is built from TRBV20-1 and TRBJ2-7, with 7 bases aligning to TRBD2. Germline trimming cut 1 base from V and 6 bases from J; bases unmatched to any gene: 6. This CDR3 has 13 residues. The germline V gene encodes CDR1 DFQATT and CDR2 SNEGSKA (reference sequence). For the CDR3, the DNA is TGCAGTGCTAGAGCGGGGGGAGACGGCGAGCAGTACTTC. It yields the protein CSARAGGDGEQYF.

The chain links TRBV30 to TRBJ2-5; D remains unclear. The CDR3 has 13 amino acids. V was trimmed by 1 base and J by 2 bases, leaving 8 bases between them. The germline CDR1 and CDR2 sequences are GTSNPN and SVGIG (reference sequence). CDR3 nucleotide sequence: TGTGCCTGGAGTGAGGTATTTCAAGAGACCCAGTACTTC. Translating it yields CAWSEVFQETQYF.

This clonotype was recorded at least ten times. This chain joins TRBV20-1 and TRBJ1-2, with D maybe TRBD1 (5 bases). With 3 bases removed from V and 4 bases from J, the gap between germline ends came to 15 bases. Germline V gives CDR1 DFQATT, CDR2 SNEGSKA (reference sequence). The CDR3 is 14 amino acids. CDR3 residues: CSARGEGGGYGYTF. The CDR3, as DNA: TGCAGTGCTAGGGGGGAAGGTGGGGGCTATGGCTACACCTTC.

The genes are TRBV6-2 or TRBV6-3 and TRBJ2-7, with 7 bases that match TRBD1. The length of the CDR3 is 15 residues. Per the germline V gene, CDR1 is MNHEY and CDR2 is SVGEGT. J lost 6 bases, V lost 6 bases, and 14 bases had no gene match. CDR3: CASRPTGEGEGEQYF. Here the CDR3 DNA reads TGTGCCAGCAGACCTACAGGGGAAGGAGAGGGCGAGCAGTACTTC.

The V gene is TRBV12-3 or TRBV12-4, the J gene TRBJ2-5; 10 bases map to TRBD1. The CDR3 contains 14 residues. The J segment lost 5 bases and the V segment lost 3 bases, leaving 3 bases of the junction unmatched. The chain's CDR3 is CASSLGQGIETQYF. In DNA form, the CDR3 reads TGTGCCAGCAGTTTGGGACAGGGGATTGAGACCCAGTACTTC.

At least ten counts were recorded for this clonotype. One junction end disagrees with the germline gene, perhaps due to a read error. The V gene is TRBV29-1, the J gene TRBJ2-7; 11 bases are a match to TRBD2. CDR3 length equals 18 residues. Germline values: CDR1 SQVTM, CDR2 ANQGSEA. Here the CDR3 DNA reads TGCAGCGTAGAAGGGTCACTAGCGGGAGAAGATGGGTCCCACGAGCAGTACTTC. This gives the protein CSVEGSLAGEDGSHEQYF.

This clonotype showed up many times. Written as DNA, the CDR3 is TGTGCCAGCTCACCTTCTGTCGATTCTGGAAACACCATATATTTT. This encodes CASSPSVDSGNTIYF. The chain combines TRBV18 with TRBJ1-3; unclear D gene. The length of the CDR3 is 15 residues. Germline-derived CDR1 and CDR2 are KGHSH and LQKENI. Deletions cut 3 bases from V and 1 base from J, with 10 bases between.

This clonotype was recorded at least ten times. The rearrangement joins TRBV29-1 to TRBJ1-1, with TRBD1 as a possible D gene (6 bases). Germline V gene lookup returns CDR1 SQVTM and CDR2 ANQGSEA. The germline V and J ends were trimmed by 6 bases and 1 base, with 15 bases remaining between them. The length of the CDR3 is 14 residues. CDR3: CSVDTRDKNTEAFF. The CDR3 DNA is TGCAGCGTCGATACCCGGGACAAGAACACTGAAGCTTTCTTT.

This clonotype was seen repeatedly, ten times or more. This may stem from a read error, because a much larger clone lies one nucleotide away. CDR3 residues: CASSPDRVYGYTF. Written as DNA, the CDR3 is TGTGCCAGCAGCCCGGACAGGGTCTATGGCTACACCTTC. The genes are TRBV14 and TRBJ1-2; 8 bases line up with TRBD1. The CDR3 runs 13 residues. Losses at the gene ends were 4 bases for V and 4 bases for J; bases not matched to a gene: 2. Germline V CDR1 and CDR2: SGHDN, FVKESK.

This clonotype was counted ten times or more. V is TRBV6-1 and J is TRBJ1-1; D not resolved. V was trimmed by 7 bases and J by 10 bases, leaving 16 bases between them. Germline assignment: CDR1 MNHNS and CDR2 SASEGT. This CDR3 is 12 amino acids long. The CDR3, as DNA: TGTGCCAGCAAAGACGGACCAGGAGGAGCTTTCTTT. This codes for CASKDGPGGAFF.

Many counts were recorded for this clonotype. The chain recombines TRBV19 with TRBJ2-7; 9 bases line up with TRBD1. This CDR3 contains 15 residues. Per the germline V gene, CDR1 is LNHDA and CDR2 is SQIVND (reference sequence). V was clipped by 6 bases and J by 7 bases; unmatched bases: 13. The CDR3 region is CASSPGTGLTGEQYF. The DNA for the CDR3 is TGTGCCAGTAGCCCCGGGACAGGGTTAACGGGAGAGCAGTACTTC.

Turning to this clonotype: This may stem from a read error, because a much larger clone lies one nucleotide away. This chain uses TRBV3-1 with TRBJ2-4; 13 bases fit TRBD2. Looked up from germline, CDR1 is LGHDT and CDR2 is YNNKEL (reference sequence). This CDR3 region has 19 residues. CDR3 loop: CASSQDIGTSGKDKNIRYF. The CDR3, as DNA: TGTGCCAGCAGCCAAGATATCGGGACTAGCGGGAAAGACAAAAACATTCGGTACTTC.

The gene calls are TRBV30 and TRBJ2-7; D may be TRBD2 (6 bases). Germline CDR1 and CDR2: GTSNPN and SVGIG (reference sequence). The CDR3 consists of 13 residues. V was clipped by 3 bases and J by 5 bases, with 14 bases between them. CDR3 nucleotide sequence: TGTGCCTGGAGCGCGGGACCCCCCGACGAGCAGTACTTC. Amino acids: CAWSAGPPDEQYF. The complete variable domain, with remaining parts taken from reference TRBV30 and TRBJ2-7, reads SQTIHQWPATLVQPVGSPLSLECTVEGTSNPNLYWYRQAAGRGLQLLFYSVGIGQISSEVPQNLSASRPQDRQFILSSKKLLLSDSGFYLCAWSAGPPDEQYFGPGTRLTVT.

The chain couples TRBV6-5 to TRBJ2-5; D is undetermined. The CDR3 totals 13 residues. In germline, CDR1 is MNHEY, CDR2 SVGAGI. V lost 2 bases, J lost 4 bases, and 8 bases lay in between. Written as DNA, the CDR3 is TGTGCCAGCAGTTACGGGCTCGGAGAGACCCAGTACTTC. It codes for CASSYGLGETQYF.

This rearrangement joins TRBV11-3 to TRBJ1-1, with D unclear. The germline V gene has CDR1 SGHNT and CDR2 YENEEA. The V gene lost 0 bases and the J gene lost 1 base, with 9 bases spanning the gap. CDR3 length equals 15 residues. CDR3: CASSLDPAANTEAFF. CDR3 nucleotide sequence: TGTGCCAGCAGCTTAGATCCCGCAGCGAACACTGAAGCTTTCTTT.

This clonotype turned up a few times. This chain joins TRBV6-2 or TRBV6-3 and TRBJ2-6, with D tentatively TRBD1 (6 bases). V lost 6 bases to trimming and J lost 4 bases, with 13 bases between them. CDR3 size: 15 residues. Germline V gene data show CDR1 as MNHEY and CDR2 as SVGEGT. The CDR3 DNA sequence: TGTGCCAGCAGCCAGGACAGTTCGGGGGCCAACGTCCTGACTTTC. This codes for CASSQDSSGANVLTF.